The sequence of this T cell receptor beta chain was determined in a study of blood T cell repertoires in COVID-19. In this sample, this clone turned up once. Germline V gene data show CDR1 as SGDLS and CDR2 as YYNGEE. Trimming pared 4 bases from V and 5 bases from J, leaving 16 bases between. This CDR3 contains 14 residues. This table comes from immunoSEQ multiplex PCR, and its TCRdb copy is limited to in-frame clones, with some not included. The sample includes about 200,000 clones, around 80% of them seen just once. The specimen sequenced was peripheral blood. The sequence was collected from a woman in her 70s with acute or convalescent COVID-19. V is TRBV9 and J is TRBJ2-7, with TRBD2 as a possible D gene (6 bases). In DNA form, the CDR3 reads TGTGCCAGCAGCCTCCGCGGGGCTAGCGACGAGCAGTACTTC. Its translation is CASSLRGASDEQYF.